This record concerns one TCR beta chain sequence. The specificity of this receptor is unknown. Base qualities are not recorded, but no much larger clone differs from it by a single base. The entry originates in a study of shared clonotypes between healthy human individuals (dated by TCRdb to 2018 to 2020). For the study in its entirety: Three men and two women, aged 18 to 49 years, made up the cohort. For each donor, CD4 naive and CD4 memory were each run on three plates, CD8 naive on two plates, and CD8 memory on one plate. To estimate repertoire size and how much clonotype sharing occurs between individuals, the study deeply sequenced the blood TCR repertoires of several healthy adults. To increase sequencing depth and limit assay-specific biases, different laboratories used diverse techniques to prepare libraries and sequence TCR repertoires. Between about 0.9 and 8.9 billion PBMCs per donor were obtained by leukapheresis. Here is what the overall study found, with its caveats: Pairwise subsampling indicated that sequencing depth was expected to affect the degree of clonotype sharing among donors. The small number of donors limited the genetic and exposure-history diversity represented. Even with the large sequencing depth, rarefaction of the sorted-subset datasets indicated that sequencing was incomplete. Sampling was restricted to blood, and TCR repertoires in tissue are likely to differ from TCR repertoires in blood. When a handful of donors were compared, the shared fraction of clonotypes was roughly 5% for naive CD4, around 4% for naive CD8, 2% to 2.5% for memory CD4, and less than 0.5% for memory CD8. Naive subsets generally had larger estimated clonotype richness than memory subsets did. Compared with non-shared clonotypes, clonotypes shared by all four sorted-subset donors had higher generation probabilities.

Using the deep immunoSEQ assay, multiplex PCR amplified TCR CDR3 regions from genomic DNA. For each cell subset, the extracted genomic DNA was distributed evenly across all wells of several immunoSEQ 96-well plates, and each plate served as one replicate. For sorted subsets, each replicate PCR was loaded with around 200 ng genomic DNA, equivalent to 25,000 to 35,000 T cell genomes. The purified libraries were quantified using a Qubit 3.0 fluorometer, sized with a Bioanalyzer 2100, and then quantified again using the KAPA Library Quantification kit. Every immunoSEQ 96-well plate was sequenced on a dedicated single-read 150-cycle Illumina NextSeq 550 flow cell. As for how the authors treated the data: Because the immunoSEQ output held only junctional sequences and lacked quality scores, the filtering could not match the filtering applied to full-length reads. Sequences were annotated with PyIR, a Python wrapper for IgBLAST v1.9, using IMGT germline references to assign V/J genes and CDR3. Any read was removed if the V/J assignment was weak (E-value above 1e-6), the CDR3 was missing, or the read contained stop codons, out-of-frame junctions, or ambiguous translated residues. A V3J clonotype was defined by an identical inferred V gene, J gene, and CDR3 amino acid sequence. Percentage overlap between repertoires was computed as shared unique clonotypes divided by the size of the smaller repertoire. RTK rarefaction, the Chao1 estimator, and Recon v2.1 estimates of unobserved clonotypes were used to assess repertoire richness. Generation probabilities were computed with OLGA for all TCRbeta clonotypes obtained by the gDNA method from several donors. The immuneACCESS repertoire file appears here via TCRdb, limited to in-frame rearrangements. These files lack a portion of the clones; in checked studies, under half of the deficit traces to unresolved V genes, and the cause of the others is not known. V, J and clone size derive from that table, while D and trimming were established from the DNA sequence. The sample includes fewer than 2.5 million clones, with 93% observed a single time. The ten biggest clones cover around 0.4% of the sample.

Healthy HIV-negative adults with no recently reported acute infections or vaccinations were included as donors. Every donor was a Caucasian adult living in Nashville, Tennessee, USA. CD4+ T cells were enriched by magnetic negative selection; naive cells were then positively selected on CD45RA, and the negative fraction formed the memory subset. Blood was collected by leukapheresis, and PBMCs were isolated by Ficoll-Histopaque density gradient centrifugation and then cryopreserved in liquid nitrogen vapor phase. Analytical flow cytometry was used to check the purity and quantity of every magnetically sorted T cell population. Genomic DNA was isolated from each sorted fraction and quantified by UV absorbance on a Nanodrop 2000c. The sequence was collected from a man aged 18 to 35 in good health. Some clones in this sample may be carry-over from other donors' samples. The sample was naive CD4+ T cells from PBMCs. Read against the paper, the sample's cell subset or site label means: CD45RA+ positively selected.

The bases read TGTGCCAGCAAGACAGGGGACACAATTATCTCTGGGGCCAACGTCCTGACTTTC. Its translation reads: CASKTGDTIISGANVLTF. The sequence joins TRBV27 to TRBJ2-6, and 8 junction bases match TRBD1. In the germline V gene (reference sequence), CDR1 corresponds to MNHEY and CDR2 to SMNVEV. Spanning cysteine to phenylalanine, the CDR3 consists of 18 amino acids. Only the CDR3 region is kept as DNA, spanning 54 bases read in frame from base 1. V and J are trimmed by 7 bases and 0 bases, and the gene matches miss 11 bases of the junction.